This TCR beta chain stems from a study of T-cell reconstitution after alpha-beta-depleted transplantation in children. Study outcomes and limitations: T-cell counts and diversity were attributed mostly to newly produced T cells one year after transplant. Reportedly, only several hundred clones from non-depleted graft cells drove alpha-beta T-cell counts at about two months.

The table lists this clonotype with a few counts. Its antigen remains unknown. The TCRbeta library was prepared with unique molecular identifiers. TCRdb re-called the PCR reads with MiXCR, one entry per CDR3 protein. The sample has about a million distinct CDR3 sequences, around 30% seen once; the top ten hold about 28%. The CDR3 has 15 residues. V was pared by 4 bases and J by 0 bases, with 13 bases between. The specimen comprised PBMCs, mostly from graft donor cells, sampled 360 days after TCRalphabeta/CD19-depleted stem cell transplant. This receptor was taken from a boy younger than two who had a stem cell transplant for SCID, so the T cells may come from the graft donor. J is TRBJ2-7 and V is TRBV12-3 or TRBV12-4; D might be TRBD1 or TRBD2, each matching 5 bases. CDR3 in DNA: TGTGCCAGCAGTTCCGGGACGGCCTTCTCCTACGAGCAGTACTTC. Its translation: CASSSGTAFSYEQYF.